This T cell receptor (beta chain) emerged from a study of T cells in Graves' hyperthyroidism and ophthalmopathy. TCR beta CDR3 region amplification was performed from RNA transcripts. First-round RT-PCR of the TCR CDR3 relied on the HTBI primer set. TCRdb recomputed calls from the multiplex PCR reads with MiXCR, one row per CDR3 protein. The repertoire has roughly 500,000 distinct CDR3 sequences, about 22% of them found once; the top ten carry under 55%. The CDR3 is made up of 16 amino acids. The junction had 11 bases not matched to a gene; V was cut back by 4 bases and J by 7 bases. Germline V CDR1 and CDR2: MNHNS, SASEGT. This clonotype was counted at least ten times.

Material for sequencing was blood. This clonotype originated in a woman in her 70s with Graves' ophthalmopathy. V and J are TRBV6-1 and TRBJ2-1; 9 bases map to TRBD1. The CDR3 region has the DNA TGTGCCAGCAGTGGTAGGCGGGACAGGGATCCAAATGAGCAGTTCTTC. Translation gives CASSGRRDRDPNEQFF.